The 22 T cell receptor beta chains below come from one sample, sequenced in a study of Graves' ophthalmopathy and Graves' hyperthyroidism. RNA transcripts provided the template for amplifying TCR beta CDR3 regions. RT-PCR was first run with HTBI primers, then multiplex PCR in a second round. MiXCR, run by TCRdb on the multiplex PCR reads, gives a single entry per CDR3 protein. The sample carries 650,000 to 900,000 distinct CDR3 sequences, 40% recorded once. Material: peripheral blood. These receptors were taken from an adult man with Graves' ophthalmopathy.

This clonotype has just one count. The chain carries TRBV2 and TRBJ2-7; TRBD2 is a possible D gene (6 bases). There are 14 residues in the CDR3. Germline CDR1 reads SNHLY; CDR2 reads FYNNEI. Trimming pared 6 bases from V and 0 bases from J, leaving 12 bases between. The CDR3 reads CASRGSGGSYEQYF. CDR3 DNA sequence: TGTGCCAGCAGGGGTAGCGGAGGCTCCTACGAGCAGTACTTC.

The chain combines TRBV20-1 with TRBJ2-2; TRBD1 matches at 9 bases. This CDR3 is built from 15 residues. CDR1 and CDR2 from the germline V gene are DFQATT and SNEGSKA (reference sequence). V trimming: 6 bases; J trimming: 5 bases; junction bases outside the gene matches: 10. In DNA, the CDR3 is TGCAGTGCAAGGGGACAGGGTTGGTGGACCGGGGAGCTGTTTTTT. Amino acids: CSARGQGWWTGELFF.

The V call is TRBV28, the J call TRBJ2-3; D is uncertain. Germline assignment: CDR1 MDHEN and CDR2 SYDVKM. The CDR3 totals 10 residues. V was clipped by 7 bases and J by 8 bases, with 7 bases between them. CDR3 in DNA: TGTGCCAGCAAGTTGGGTACGCAGTATTTT. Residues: CASKLGTQYF. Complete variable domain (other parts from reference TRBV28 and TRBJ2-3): DVKVTQSSRYLVKRTGEKVFLECVQDMDHENMFWYRQDPGLGLRLIYFSYDVKMKEKGDIPEGYSVSREKKERFSLILESASTNQTSMYLCASKLGTQYFGPGTRLTVL.

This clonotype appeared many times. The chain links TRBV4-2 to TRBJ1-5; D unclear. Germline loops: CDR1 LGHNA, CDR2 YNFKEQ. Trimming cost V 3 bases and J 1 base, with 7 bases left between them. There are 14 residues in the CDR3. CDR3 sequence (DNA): TGTGCCAGCAGCCATCCCCCCAGCAATCAGCCCCAGCATTTT. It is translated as CASSHPPSNQPQHF.

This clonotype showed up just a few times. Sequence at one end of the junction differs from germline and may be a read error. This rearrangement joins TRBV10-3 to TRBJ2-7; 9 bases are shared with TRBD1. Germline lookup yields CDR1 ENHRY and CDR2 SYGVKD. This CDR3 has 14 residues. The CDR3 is CASSIHRGRGEQYF. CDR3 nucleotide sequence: TGTGCCAGCAGTATACACAGGGGGCGAGGTGAGCAGTACTTC.

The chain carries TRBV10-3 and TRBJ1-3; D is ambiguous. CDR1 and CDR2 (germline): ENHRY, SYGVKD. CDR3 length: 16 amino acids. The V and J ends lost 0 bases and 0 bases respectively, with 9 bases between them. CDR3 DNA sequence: TGTGCCATCAGTGAGTCGGGTCTTCTCTCTGGAAACACCATATATTTT. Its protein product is CAISESGLLSGNTIYF.

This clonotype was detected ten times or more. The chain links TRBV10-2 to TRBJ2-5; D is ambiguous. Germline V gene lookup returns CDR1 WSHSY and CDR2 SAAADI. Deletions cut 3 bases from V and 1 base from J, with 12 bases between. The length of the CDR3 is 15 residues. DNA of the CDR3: TGCGCCAGCAGTGAAGGTTTAACCTTCCAAGAGACCCAGTACTTC. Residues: CASSEGLTFQETQYF.

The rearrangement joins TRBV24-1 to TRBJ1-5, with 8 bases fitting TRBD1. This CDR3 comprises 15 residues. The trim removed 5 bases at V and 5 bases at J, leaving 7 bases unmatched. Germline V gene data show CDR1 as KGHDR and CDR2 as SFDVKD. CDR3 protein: CATSARQGTYQPQHF. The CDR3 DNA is TGTGCCACCAGTGCCCGACAGGGGACATATCAGCCCCAGCATTTT.

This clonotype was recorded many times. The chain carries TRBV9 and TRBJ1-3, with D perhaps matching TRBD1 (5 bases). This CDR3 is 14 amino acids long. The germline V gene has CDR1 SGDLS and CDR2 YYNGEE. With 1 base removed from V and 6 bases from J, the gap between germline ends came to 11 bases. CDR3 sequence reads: CASSVQGFENTIYF. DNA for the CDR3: TGTGCCAGCAGCGTACAGGGTTTCGAAAACACCATATATTTT.

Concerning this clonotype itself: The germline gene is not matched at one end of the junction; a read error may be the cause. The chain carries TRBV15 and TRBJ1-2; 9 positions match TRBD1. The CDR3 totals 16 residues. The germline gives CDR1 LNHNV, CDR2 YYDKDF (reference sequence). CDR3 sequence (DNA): TGTGCCACCAGCAGAGATGGACACAGGGGGCGATATGGCCACACCTTC. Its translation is CATSRDGHRGRYGHTF.

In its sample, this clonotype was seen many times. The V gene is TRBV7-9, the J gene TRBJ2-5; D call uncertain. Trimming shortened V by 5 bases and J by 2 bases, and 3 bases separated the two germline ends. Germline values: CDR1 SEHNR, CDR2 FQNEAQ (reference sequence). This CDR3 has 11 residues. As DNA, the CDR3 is TGTGCCAGCAGCCCACAAGAGACCCAGTACTTC. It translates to CASSPQETQYF.

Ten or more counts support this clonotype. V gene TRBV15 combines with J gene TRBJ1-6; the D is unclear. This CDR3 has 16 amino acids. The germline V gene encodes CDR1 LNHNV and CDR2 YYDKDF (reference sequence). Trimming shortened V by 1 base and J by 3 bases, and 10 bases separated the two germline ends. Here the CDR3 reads CATSRVGGSYNSPLHF. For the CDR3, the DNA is TGTGCCACCAGCAGAGTAGGAGGCAGCTATAATTCACCCCTCCACTTT.

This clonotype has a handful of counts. The CDR3 protein is CASSQNTYGSHEQYF. CDR3 DNA: TGTGCCAGCAGCCAAAACACTTATGGCAGCCACGAGCAGTACTTC. This rearrangement joins TRBV7-9 to TRBJ2-7; D is uncertain. V was cut by 5 bases and J by 5 bases, with 19 bases left in between. Germline CDR1 SEHNR, CDR2 FQNEAQ (reference sequence). The CDR3 sequence is 15 residues long.

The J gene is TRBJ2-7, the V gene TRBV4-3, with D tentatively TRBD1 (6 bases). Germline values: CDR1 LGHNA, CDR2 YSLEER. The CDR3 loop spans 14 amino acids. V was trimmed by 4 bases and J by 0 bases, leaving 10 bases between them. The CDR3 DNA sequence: TGCGCCAGCAGCCGGGACATAGGCTCCTACGAGCAGTACTTC. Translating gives CASSRDIGSYEQYF.

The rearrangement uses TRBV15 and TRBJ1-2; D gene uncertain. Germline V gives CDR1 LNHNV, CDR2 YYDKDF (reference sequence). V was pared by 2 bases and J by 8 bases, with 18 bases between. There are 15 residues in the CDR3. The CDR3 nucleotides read TGTGCCACCAGCAGAACCTGGGCGTCTTTGGGAGGCTACACCTTC. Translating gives CATSRTWASLGGYTF.

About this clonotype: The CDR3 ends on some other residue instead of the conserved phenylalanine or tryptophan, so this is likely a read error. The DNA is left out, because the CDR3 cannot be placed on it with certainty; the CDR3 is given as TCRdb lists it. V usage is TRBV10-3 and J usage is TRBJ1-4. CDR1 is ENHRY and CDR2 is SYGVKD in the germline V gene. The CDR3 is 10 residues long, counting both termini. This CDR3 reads CAISEGGEGY.

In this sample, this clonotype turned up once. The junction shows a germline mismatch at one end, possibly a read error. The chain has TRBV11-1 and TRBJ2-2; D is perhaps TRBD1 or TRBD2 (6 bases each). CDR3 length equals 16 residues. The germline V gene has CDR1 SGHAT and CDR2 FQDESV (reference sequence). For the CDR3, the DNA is TGTGCCAGCAGCCCGGATCGTACAGGGAGGCCAGGGGACCTGTTTTTT. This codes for CASSPDRTGRPGDLFF.

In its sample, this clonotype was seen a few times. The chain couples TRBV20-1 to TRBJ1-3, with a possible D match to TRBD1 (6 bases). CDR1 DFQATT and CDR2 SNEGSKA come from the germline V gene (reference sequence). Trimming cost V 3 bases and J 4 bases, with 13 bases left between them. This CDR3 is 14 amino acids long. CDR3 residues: CSASSGTRGNTIYF. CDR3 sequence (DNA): TGCAGTGCTAGTTCCGGGACAAGAGGAAACACCATATATTTT.

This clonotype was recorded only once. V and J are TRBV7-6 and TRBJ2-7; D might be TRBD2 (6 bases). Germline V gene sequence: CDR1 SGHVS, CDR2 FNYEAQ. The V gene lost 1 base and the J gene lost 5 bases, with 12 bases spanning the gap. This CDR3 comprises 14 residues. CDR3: CASSLVVGEDEQYF. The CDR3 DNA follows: TGTGCCAGCAGCTTAGTGGTCGGGGAGGACGAGCAGTACTTC.

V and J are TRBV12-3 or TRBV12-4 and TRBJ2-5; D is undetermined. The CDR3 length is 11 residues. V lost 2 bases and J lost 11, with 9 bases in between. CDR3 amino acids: CASSLFGAQYF. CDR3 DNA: TGTGCCAGCAGTTTATTTGGAGCACAGTACTTC.

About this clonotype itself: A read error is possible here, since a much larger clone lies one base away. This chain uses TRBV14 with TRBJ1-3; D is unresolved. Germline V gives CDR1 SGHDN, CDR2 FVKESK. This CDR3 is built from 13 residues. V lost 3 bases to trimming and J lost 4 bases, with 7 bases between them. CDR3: CASSQPRGNTIYF. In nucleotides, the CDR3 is TGTGCCAGCAGCCAGCCCCGGGGAAACACCATATATTTT. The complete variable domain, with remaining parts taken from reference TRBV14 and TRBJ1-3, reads EAGVTQFPSHSVIEKGQTVTLRCDPISGHDNLYWYRRVMGKEIKFLLHFVKESKQDESGMPNNRFLAERTGGTYSTLKVQPAELEDSGVYFCASSQPRGNTIYFGEGSWLTVV.

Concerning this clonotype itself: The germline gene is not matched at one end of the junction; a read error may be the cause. The CDR3 region is CASSESGQEAQYF. Written as DNA, the CDR3 is TGCGCCAGCAGTGAGTCAGGCCAAGAGGCCCAGTACTTC. The chain has TRBV10-1 and TRBJ2-5; unclear D gene. This CDR3 is 13 amino acids long. CDR1 is WNHNN and CDR2 is SYGVQD in the germline V gene (reference sequence).